Shown below are 19 T cell receptor beta chains from a single sample sequenced in a study of early T cells in non-severe SARS-CoV-2 infection (dated by TCRdb to the early 2020s). The method was 5' RACE. TCRdb lists the instrument as NextSeq 500. The raw public reads went through TCRdb reprocessing: fastp at Q25, MiXCR clone calling, in-frame beta chains kept. CDR3 protein sequences are deduplicated, and each keeps its most common genes and DNA. The sample table lists 75,000 to 100,000 distinct CDR3 sequences, under 15% of them with a count of one. Roughly 7% of the sample goes to the ten largest clones. Sequenced input: whole blood. The source is an adult who was a healthcare worker with PCR-confirmed SARS-CoV-2 infection or an uninfected control (not recorded which).

This clonotype showed up just a few times. The chain joins TRBV7-9 to TRBJ1-5; the D gene is possibly TRBD1 (5 bases). This CDR3 is 12 amino acids long. The germline gives CDR1 SEHNR, CDR2 FQNEAQ (reference sequence). With 4 bases removed from V and 7 bases from J, the gap between germline ends came to 8 bases. CDR3 sequence: CASSSTEQPQHF. CDR3 sequence (DNA): TGTGCCAGCAGCTCGACAGAGCAGCCCCAGCATTTT.

This clonotype has a handful of counts. The chain joins TRBV7-9 to TRBJ1-2; possibly TRBD1 for D (5 bases). The V gene's germline CDR1 is SEHNR and CDR2 FQNEAQ (reference sequence). The CDR3 contains 13 residues. V was pared by 4 bases and J by 8 bases, with 14 bases between. CDR3 DNA: TGTGCCAGCAGCTCGCAGGGTGTAAGGGGCTACACCTTC. Protein: CASSSQGVRGYTF.

The J gene is TRBJ2-3, the V gene TRBV7-9; TRBD2 aligns across 7 bases. After removal of 5 bases from V and 1 base from J, the junction contained 15 bases not matched to a gene. This CDR3 spans 18 amino acids. The germline V gene has CDR1 SEHNR and CDR2 FQNEAQ (reference sequence). The CDR3 is CASSHLRRGGPGTDTQYF. The CDR3 coding sequence is TGTGCCAGCAGCCATCTCAGGAGGGGAGGGCCCGGCACAGATACGCAGTATTTT.

The chain joins TRBV28 to TRBJ1-3; D is possibly TRBD1 (5 bases). The CDR3 runs to 15 residues. CDR1 and CDR2 from the germline V gene are MDHEN and SYDVKM. The V and J ends lost 2 bases and 0 bases respectively, with 8 bases between them. DNA for the CDR3: TGTGCCAGCAGTTTAGGGGACGGCTCTGGAAACACCATATATTTT. Amino acids: CASSLGDGSGNTIYF.

The chain couples TRBV10-2 to TRBJ2-1, with a weak D call TRBD1 (5 bases). Looked up from germline, CDR1 is WSHSY and CDR2 is SAAADI. Trimming left V 6 bases short and J 4 bases short, with 10 bases between. The CDR3 length is 13 residues. The CDR3 nucleotides are TGCGCCAGCAGCCCACAGGCATACAATGAGCAGTTCTTC. Translated, it gives CASSPQAYNEQFF.

There are a few counts of this clonotype. This chain's CDR3 is CASSPRLAGGGETQYF. DNA for the CDR3: TGTGCCAGCAGCCCTAGACTAGCGGGAGGTGGGGAGACCCAGTACTTC. This chain uses TRBV6-6 with TRBJ2-5; TRBD2 matches at 13 bases. Germline CDR1 reads MNHNY; CDR2 reads SVGAGI (reference sequence). This CDR3 region has 16 residues. The junction had 9 bases not matched to a gene; V was cut back by 6 bases and J by 5 bases.

This clonotype has ten or more counts. The CDR3 sequence: CASSSLPVGTEAFF. Here the CDR3 DNA reads TGCGCCAGCAGCTCCCTTCCTGTGGGGACTGAAGCTTTCTTT. This rearrangement joins TRBV5-1 to TRBJ1-1; D is undetermined. Germline V CDR1 and CDR2: SGHRS, YFSETQ. The CDR3 loop spans 14 amino acids. Trimming shortened V by 3 bases and J by 5 bases, and 14 bases separated the two germline ends.

This chain joins TRBV7-9 and TRBJ1-3, with unresolved D. CDR1 is SEHNR, CDR2 FQNEAQ, per germline (reference sequence). V was cut by 9 bases and J by 4 bases, with 7 bases left in between. The CDR3 spans 11 residues. CDR3 loop: CARGGGNTIYF. CDR3 sequence (DNA): TGTGCCAGGGGTGGAGGAAACACCATATATTTT.

There are a few counts of this clonotype. The chain recombines TRBV25-1 with TRBJ1-1, with 8 bases lining up with TRBD1. Germline V gene lookup returns CDR1 MGHDK and CDR2 SYGVNS. J gave up 6 bases and V 6 bases, and 12 bases lay outside the gene matches. This CDR3 is 15 amino acids long. This CDR3 reads CASRPSGTGRPEAFF. In DNA, the CDR3 is TGTGCCAGCAGGCCCTCCGGGACAGGTCGCCCTGAAGCTTTCTTT.

This chain uses TRBV10-2 with TRBJ2-7; possible D gene TRBD2, 6 bases. The V gene lost 7 bases and the J gene lost 5 bases, with 9 bases spanning the gap. The CDR3 length is 11 residues. Germline loops: CDR1 WSHSY, CDR2 SAAADI. CDR3: CASTGGNEQYF. For the CDR3, the DNA is TGCGCCAGCACCGGAGGGAACGAGCAGTACTTC.

In this sample, this clonotype turned up many times. CDR3 loop: CASSQDLGGMGEQYF. CDR3 DNA: TGCGCCAGCAGCCAAGATCTAGGGGGGATGGGAGAGCAGTACTTC. The rearrangement joins TRBV4-1 to TRBJ2-7; perhaps D is TRBD1 or TRBD2 (6 bases each). Between the trimmed V and J ends, which lost 0 bases and 7 bases, there was a span of 16 bases. Germline V gene data show CDR1 as MGHRA and CDR2 as YSYEKL. The length of the CDR3 is 15 residues.

This clonotype was observed a handful of times. The chain has TRBV6-1 and TRBJ2-2; D uncertain. Germline CDR1 and CDR2: MNHNS and SASEGT. V dropped 4 bases and J dropped 1 base, with 13 bases sitting between them. This CDR3 is 16 amino acids long. CDR3 bases: TGTGCCAGCAGTGCGAGACTTACAGTGAACACCGGGGAGCTGTTTTTT. It encodes CASSARLTVNTGELFF.

The rearrangement links TRBV7-8 to TRBJ1-3, with 7 bases identical to TRBD1. Germline V CDR1 and CDR2: SGHVS, FQNEAQ. V lost 3 bases and J lost 2; bases outside the gene matches: 16. The CDR3 sequence is 19 residues long. CDR3 DNA: TGTGCCAGCAGCTTGGGTAGTCAGGGGGTAGTAAGGCCTGGAAACACCATATATTTT. Its protein product is CASSLGSQGVVRPGNTIYF.

V gene TRBV6-6 combines with J gene TRBJ1-1; TRBD1 matches 8 bases. Per the germline V gene, CDR1 is MNHNY and CDR2 is SVGAGI (reference sequence). The CDR3 is made up of 14 amino acids. V lost 7 bases, J lost 5 bases, and 9 bases stayed unmatched. This CDR3 is CASIQGGARTEAFF. In DNA, the CDR3 is TGTGCCAGCATACAGGGGGGGGCGAGGACTGAAGCTTTCTTT.

The chain has TRBV12-3 or TRBV12-4 and TRBJ1-2; weak D call: TRBD1 (6 bases). This CDR3 has 14 amino acids. V dropped 6 bases and J dropped 3 bases, with 14 bases sitting between them. The CDR3 loop is CASRSRGKDYGYTF. CDR3 nucleotide sequence: TGTGCCAGCAGAAGCAGGGGAAAGGACTATGGCTACACCTTC.

The chain employs TRBV7-2 and TRBJ2-1; no clear D gene. V shed 3 bases and J shed 0 bases, with 6 bases lying between them. Germline CDR1 and CDR2: SGHTA and FQGNSA. This CDR3 spans 14 amino acids. The DNA of the CDR3 is TGTGCCAGCAGCTTTTCGTCCTCCTACAATGAGCAGTTCTTC. The encoded protein is CASSFSSSYNEQFF.

This clonotype has a count of ten or more. The chain recombines TRBV29-1 with TRBJ2-5; 11 nucleotides align to TRBD2. V lost 6 bases, J lost 2 bases, and 2 bases stayed unmatched. Germline V gene sequence: CDR1 SQVTM, CDR2 ANQGSEA. There are 13 residues in the CDR3. This CDR3 is CSVGTSGQETQYF. The CDR3 coding sequence is TGCAGCGTGGGGACTAGCGGACAAGAGACCCAGTACTTC. Complete variable domain (other parts from reference TRBV29-1 and TRBJ2-5): SAVISQKPSRDICQRGTSLTIQCQVDSQVTMMFWYRQQPGQSLTLIATANQGSEATYESGFVIDKFPISRPNLTFSTLTVSNMSPEDSSIYLCSVGTSGQETQYFGPGTRLLVL.

The genes are TRBV7-9 and TRBJ1-1, with 10 positions matching TRBD1. Trimming cost V 4 bases and J 6 bases; bases outside gene matches: 8. The CDR3 has 15 residues. From germline, CDR1 is SEHNR and CDR2 FQNEAQ (reference sequence). The CDR3 DNA follows: TGTGCCAGCAGCTCCGGACAGGGGGAGTCCCCTGAAGCTTTCTTT. It yields the protein CASSSGQGESPEAFF.

This clonotype was observed a single time. A much larger clone lies a single base off, so this may be a read error. The CDR3 loop is CASSFRPAGAHEQYF. The CDR3 nucleotides are TGTGCCAGCAGCTTTAGACCAGCGGGAGCACACGAGCAGTACTTC. The chain is built from TRBV7-2 and TRBJ2-7; 8 positions match TRBD2. The CDR3 runs to 15 residues. Trimming at V came to 3 bases and at J to 5 bases, leaving 9 bases not matched to a gene. Germline values: CDR1 SGHTA, CDR2 FQGNSA.